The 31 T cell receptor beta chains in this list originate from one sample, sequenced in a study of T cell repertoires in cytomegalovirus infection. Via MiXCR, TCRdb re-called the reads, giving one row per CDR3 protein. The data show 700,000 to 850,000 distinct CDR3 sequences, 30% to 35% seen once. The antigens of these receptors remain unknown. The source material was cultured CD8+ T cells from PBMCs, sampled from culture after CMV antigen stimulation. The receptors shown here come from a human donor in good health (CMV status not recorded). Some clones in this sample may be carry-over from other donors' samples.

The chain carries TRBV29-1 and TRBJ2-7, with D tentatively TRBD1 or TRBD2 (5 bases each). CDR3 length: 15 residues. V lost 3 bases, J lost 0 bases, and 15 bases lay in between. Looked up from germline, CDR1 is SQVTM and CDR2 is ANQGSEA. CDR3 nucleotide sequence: TGCAGCGTTGACCCAGGGACGGGCGACTCCTACGAGCAGTACTTC. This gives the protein CSVDPGTGDSYEQYF.

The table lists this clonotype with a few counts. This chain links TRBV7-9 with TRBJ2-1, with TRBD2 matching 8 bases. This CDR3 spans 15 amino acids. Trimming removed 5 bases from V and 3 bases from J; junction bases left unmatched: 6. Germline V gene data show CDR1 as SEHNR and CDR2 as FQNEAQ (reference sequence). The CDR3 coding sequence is TGTGCCAGCAGCCTCGGGACTAGGATCTACAATGAGCAGTTCTTC. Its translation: CASSLGTRIYNEQFF.

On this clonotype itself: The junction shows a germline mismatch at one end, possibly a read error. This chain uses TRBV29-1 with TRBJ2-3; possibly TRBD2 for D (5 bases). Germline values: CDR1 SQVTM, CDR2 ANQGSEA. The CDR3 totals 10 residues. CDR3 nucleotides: TGTAGCCTCCGGGGTGATACGCAGTATTTT. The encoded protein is CSLRGDTQYF.

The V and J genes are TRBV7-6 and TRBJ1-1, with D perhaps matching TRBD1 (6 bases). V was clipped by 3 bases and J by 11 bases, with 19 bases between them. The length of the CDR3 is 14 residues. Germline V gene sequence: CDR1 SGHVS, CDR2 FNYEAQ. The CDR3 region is CASSFPGDGWIAFF. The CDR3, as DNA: TGTGCCAGCAGCTTCCCAGGGGATGGCTGGATCGCTTTCTTT.

CDR3 loop: CANRTSSSYNSPLHF. CDR3 DNA: TGTGCCAACAGGACGAGTAGCTCCTATAATTCACCCCTCCACTTT. This chain uses TRBV6-1 with TRBJ1-6; D possibly corresponds to TRBD1 (5 bases). The CDR3 has 15 residues. V lost 10 bases and J lost 0, with 13 bases in between. Germline V gene lookup returns CDR1 MNHNS and CDR2 SASEGT.

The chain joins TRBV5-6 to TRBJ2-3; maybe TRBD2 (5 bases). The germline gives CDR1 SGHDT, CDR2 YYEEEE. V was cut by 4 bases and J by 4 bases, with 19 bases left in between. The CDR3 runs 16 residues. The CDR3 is CASSPDYPVEPDTQYF. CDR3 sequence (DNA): TGTGCCAGCAGCCCAGACTACCCAGTCGAACCAGATACGCAGTATTTT.

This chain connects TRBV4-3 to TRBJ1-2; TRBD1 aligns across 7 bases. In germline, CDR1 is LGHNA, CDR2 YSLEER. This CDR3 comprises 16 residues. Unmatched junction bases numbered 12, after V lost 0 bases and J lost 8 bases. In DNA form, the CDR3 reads TGCGCCAGCAGCCAAGATTCCGGGACAGCAATATTCGGCTACACCTTC. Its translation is CASSQDSGTAIFGYTF.

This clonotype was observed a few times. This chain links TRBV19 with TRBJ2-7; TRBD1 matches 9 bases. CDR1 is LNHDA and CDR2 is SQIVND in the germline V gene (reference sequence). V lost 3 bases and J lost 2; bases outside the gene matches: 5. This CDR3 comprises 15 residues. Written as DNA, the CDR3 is TGTGCCAGTAGTATTTCCGGGACAGGGACCTACGAGCAGTACTTC. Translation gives CASSISGTGTYEQYF.

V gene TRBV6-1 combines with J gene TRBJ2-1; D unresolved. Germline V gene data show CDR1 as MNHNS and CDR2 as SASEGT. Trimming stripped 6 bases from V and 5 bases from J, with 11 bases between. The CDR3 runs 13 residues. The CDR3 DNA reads TGTGCCAGCAGCATGGGATCAAACAATGAGCAGTTCTTC. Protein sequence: CASSMGSNNEQFF.

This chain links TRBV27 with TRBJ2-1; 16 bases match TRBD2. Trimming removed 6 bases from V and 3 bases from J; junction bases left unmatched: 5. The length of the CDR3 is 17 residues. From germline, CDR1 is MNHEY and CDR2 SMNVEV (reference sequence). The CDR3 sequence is CASSRGLAGGYYNEQFF. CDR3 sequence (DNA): TGTGCCAGCAGCAGGGGACTAGCGGGGGGGTACTACAATGAGCAGTTCTTC.

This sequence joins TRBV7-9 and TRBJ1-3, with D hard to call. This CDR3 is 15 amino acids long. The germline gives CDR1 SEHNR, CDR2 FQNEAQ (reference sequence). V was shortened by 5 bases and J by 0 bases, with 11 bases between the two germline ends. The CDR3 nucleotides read TGTGCCAGCAGCACGGACCGACACTCTGGAAACACCATATATTTT. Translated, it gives CASSTDRHSGNTIYF.

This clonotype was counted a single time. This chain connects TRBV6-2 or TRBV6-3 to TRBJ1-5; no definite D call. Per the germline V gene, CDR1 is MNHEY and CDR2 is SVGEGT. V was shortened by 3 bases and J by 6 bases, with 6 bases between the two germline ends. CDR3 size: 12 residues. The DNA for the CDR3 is TGTGCCAGCAGTTATTACGGTCAGCCCCAGCATTTT. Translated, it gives CASSYYGQPQHF.

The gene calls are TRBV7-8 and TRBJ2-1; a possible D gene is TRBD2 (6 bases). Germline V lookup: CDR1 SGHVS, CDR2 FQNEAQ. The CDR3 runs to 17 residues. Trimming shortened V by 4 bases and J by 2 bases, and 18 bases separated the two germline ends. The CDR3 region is CASSSSGTPPPYNEQFF. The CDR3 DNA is TGTGCCAGCAGCTCCTCCGGGACTCCCCCCCCCTACAATGAGCAGTTCTTC. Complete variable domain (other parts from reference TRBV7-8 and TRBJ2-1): GAGVSQSPRYKVAKRGQDVALRCDPISGHVSLFWYQQALGQGPEFLTYFQNEAQLDKSGLPSDRFFAERPEGSVSTLKIQRTQQEDSAVYLCASSSSGTPPPYNEQFFGPGTRLTVL.

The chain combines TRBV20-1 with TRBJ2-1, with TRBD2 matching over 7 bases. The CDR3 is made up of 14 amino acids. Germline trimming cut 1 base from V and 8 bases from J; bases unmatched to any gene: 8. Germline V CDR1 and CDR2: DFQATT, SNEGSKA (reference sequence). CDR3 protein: CSARAEAGRHEQFF. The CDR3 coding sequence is TGCAGTGCTAGAGCCGAAGCGGGGAGGCATGAGCAGTTCTTC.

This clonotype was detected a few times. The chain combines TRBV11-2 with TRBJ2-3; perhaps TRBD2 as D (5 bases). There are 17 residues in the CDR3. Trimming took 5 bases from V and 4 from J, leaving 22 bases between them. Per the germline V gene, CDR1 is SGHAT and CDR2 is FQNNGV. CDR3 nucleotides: TGTGCCAGCAGCCTAAAAAGGGCTGAGGGCGGGTCAGATACGCAGTATTTT. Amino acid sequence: CASSLKRAEGGSDTQYF.

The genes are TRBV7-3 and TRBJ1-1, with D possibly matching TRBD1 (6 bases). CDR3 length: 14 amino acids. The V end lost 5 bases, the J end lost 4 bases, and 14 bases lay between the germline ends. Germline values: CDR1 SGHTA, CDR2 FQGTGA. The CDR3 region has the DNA TGTGCCAGCAGCCCCACAGGGTTGATCACTGAAGCTTTCTTT. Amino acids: CASSPTGLITEAFF.

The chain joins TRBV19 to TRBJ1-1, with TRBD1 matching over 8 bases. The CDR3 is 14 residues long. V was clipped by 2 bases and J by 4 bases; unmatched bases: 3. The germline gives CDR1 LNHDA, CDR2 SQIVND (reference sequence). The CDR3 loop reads CASSISGGLTEAFF. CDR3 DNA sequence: TGTGCCAGTAGTATATCAGGGGGCCTCACTGAAGCTTTCTTT.

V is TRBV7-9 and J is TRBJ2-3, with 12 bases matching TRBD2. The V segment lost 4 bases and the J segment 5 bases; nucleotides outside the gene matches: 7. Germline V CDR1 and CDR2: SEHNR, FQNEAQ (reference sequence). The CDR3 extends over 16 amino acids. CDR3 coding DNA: TGTGCCAGCAGCTCTCGGACTAGCGGGGCAGAAGATACGCAGTATTTT. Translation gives CASSSRTSGAEDTQYF.

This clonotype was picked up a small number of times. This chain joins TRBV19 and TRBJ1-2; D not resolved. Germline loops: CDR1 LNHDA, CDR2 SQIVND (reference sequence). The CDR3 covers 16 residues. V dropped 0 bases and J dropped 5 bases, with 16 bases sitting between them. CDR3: CASSIDRGPAAYGYTF. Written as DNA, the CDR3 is TGTGCCAGTAGTATAGATCGCGGACCCGCCGCATATGGCTACACCTTC.

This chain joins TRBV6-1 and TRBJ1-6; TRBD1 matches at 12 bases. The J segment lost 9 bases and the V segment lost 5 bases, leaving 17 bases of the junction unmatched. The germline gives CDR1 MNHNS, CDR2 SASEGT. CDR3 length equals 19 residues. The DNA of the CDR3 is TGTGCCAGCAGTACGGGACAGGGGGCGCAGGGCTTCTTCGGTTCACCCCTCCACTTT. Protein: CASSTGQGAQGFFGSPLHF.

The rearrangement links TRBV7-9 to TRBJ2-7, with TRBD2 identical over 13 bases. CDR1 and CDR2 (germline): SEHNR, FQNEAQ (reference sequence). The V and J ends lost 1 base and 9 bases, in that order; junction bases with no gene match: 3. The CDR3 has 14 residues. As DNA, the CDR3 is TGTGCCAGCAGCTTAGAGGGACTAGCGGGACCGCAGTACTTC. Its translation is CASSLEGLAGPQYF. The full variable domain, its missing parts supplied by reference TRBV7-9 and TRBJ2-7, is DTGVSQNPRHKITKRGQNVTFRCDPISEHNRLYWYRQTLGQGPEFLTYFQNEAQLEKSRLLSDRFSAERPKGSFSTLEIQRTEQGDSAMYLCASSLEGLAGPQYFGPGTRLTVT.

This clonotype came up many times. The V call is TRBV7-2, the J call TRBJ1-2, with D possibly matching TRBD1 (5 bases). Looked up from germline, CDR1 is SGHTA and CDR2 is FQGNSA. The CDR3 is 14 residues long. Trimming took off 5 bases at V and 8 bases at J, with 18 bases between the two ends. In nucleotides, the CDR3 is TGTGCCAGCAGCCTACTTCAGCGGGGGATCGGCTACACCTTC. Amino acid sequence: CASSLLQRGIGYTF.

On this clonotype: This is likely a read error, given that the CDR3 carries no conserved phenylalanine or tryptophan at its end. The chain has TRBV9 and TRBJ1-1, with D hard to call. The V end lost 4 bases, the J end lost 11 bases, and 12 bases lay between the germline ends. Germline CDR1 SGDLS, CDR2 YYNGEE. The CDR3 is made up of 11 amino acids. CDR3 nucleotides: TGTGCCAGCAGCACGGGAGTAGAGGCTTTCTCT. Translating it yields CASSTGVEAFS.

CDR3 sequence (DNA): TGTGCCAGCAGCAAAACCGGGACAAAGCAAGAGACCCAGTACTTC. This sequence encodes CASSKTGTKQETQYF. The V gene is TRBV7-9, the J gene TRBJ2-5; weak D call: TRBD1 (6 bases). The length of the CDR3 is 15 residues. Trimming removed 5 bases at V and 2 bases at J, with 15 bases between. CDR1 is SEHNR and CDR2 is FQNEAQ in the germline V gene (reference sequence).

CDR3 in DNA: TGTGCCAGCAGTCCAGCCGGAGCAGATACGCAGTATTTT. Protein sequence: CASSPAGADTQYF. The chain links TRBV12-3 or TRBV12-4 to TRBJ2-3; D call uncertain. The CDR3 covers 13 residues. The V end lost 5 bases, the J end lost 4 bases, and 10 bases lay between the germline ends.

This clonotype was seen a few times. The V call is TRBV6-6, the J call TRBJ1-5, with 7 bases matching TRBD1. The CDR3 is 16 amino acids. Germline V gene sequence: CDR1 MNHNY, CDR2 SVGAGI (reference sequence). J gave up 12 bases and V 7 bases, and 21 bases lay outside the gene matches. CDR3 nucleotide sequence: TGTGCCAGCACCTACACAATCGACAGGGCTGATATTATCCAGCATTTT. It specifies CASTYTIDRADIIQHF.

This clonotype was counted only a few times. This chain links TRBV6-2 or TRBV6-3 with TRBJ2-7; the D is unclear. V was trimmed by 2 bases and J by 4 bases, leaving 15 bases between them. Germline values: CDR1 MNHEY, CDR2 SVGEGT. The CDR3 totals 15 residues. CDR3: CASSYARATHYEQYV. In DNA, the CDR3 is TGTGCCAGCAGTTACGCCCGGGCCACCCATTACGAGCAGTACGTC.

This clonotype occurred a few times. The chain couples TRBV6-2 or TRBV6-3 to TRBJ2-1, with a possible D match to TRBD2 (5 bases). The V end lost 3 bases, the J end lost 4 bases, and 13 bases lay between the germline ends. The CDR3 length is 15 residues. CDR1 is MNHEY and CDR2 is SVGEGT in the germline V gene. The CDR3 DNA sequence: TGTGCCAGCAGTTATACGGAGGAGTGGTACAATGAGCAGTTCTTC. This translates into CASSYTEEWYNEQFF.

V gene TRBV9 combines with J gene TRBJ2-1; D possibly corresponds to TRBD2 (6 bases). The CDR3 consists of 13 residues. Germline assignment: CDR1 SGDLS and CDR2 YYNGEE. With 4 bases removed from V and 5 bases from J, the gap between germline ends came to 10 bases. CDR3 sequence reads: CASSPGRNNEQFF. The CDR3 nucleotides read TGTGCCAGCAGCCCGGGGAGGAACAATGAGCAGTTCTTC.

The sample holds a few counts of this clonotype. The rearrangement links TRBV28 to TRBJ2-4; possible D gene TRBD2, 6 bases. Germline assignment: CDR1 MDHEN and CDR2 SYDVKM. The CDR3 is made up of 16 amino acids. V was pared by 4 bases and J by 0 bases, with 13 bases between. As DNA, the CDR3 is TGTGCCAGCAGTTGGAGGGGTGAACTAGCCAAAAACATTCAGTACTTC. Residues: CASSWRGELAKNIQYF.

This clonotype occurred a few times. The CDR3 spells CASRQTGQVGETQYF. CDR3 nucleotide sequence: TGTGCCAGCCGACAGACTGGACAGGTTGGCGAGACCCAGTACTTC. J is TRBJ2-5 and V is TRBV2; 7 bases agree with TRBD1. The CDR3 is 15 residues long. Germline V CDR1 and CDR2: SNHLY, FYNNEI. The V gene end was trimmed by 8 bases and the J gene end by 5 bases; junction bases not matched to a gene: 14. The full variable domain, in which reference TRBV2 and TRBJ2-5 provide the parts outside the CDR3, is EPEVTQTPSHQVTQMGQEVILRCVPISNHLYFYWYRQILGQKVEFLVSFYNNEISEKSEIFDDQFSVERPDGSNFTLKIRSTKLEDSAMYFCASRQTGQVGETQYFGPGTRLLVL.